This T cell receptor (beta chain) was captured in a study of T cell changes during pregnancy in multiple sclerosis. Using immunoSEQ multiplex PCR, the repertoire was profiled, and TCRdb retains in-frame clones only, with some absent. The data hold around 110,000 clones, with about 90% observed a single time. Germline V lookup: CDR1 MDHEN, CDR2 SYDVKM. The CDR3 has 14 residues. Trimming stripped 7 bases from V and 3 bases from J, with 13 bases between. The TCR comes from a female donor with multiple sclerosis, enrolled in a pregnancy study. The source was peripheral blood, collected before pregnancy. This rearrangement joins TRBV28 to TRBJ1-5, with no clear D. This chain's CDR3 is CASTYRVPNQPQHF. CDR3 nucleotide sequence: TGTGCCAGCACCTACCGGGTCCCCAATCAGCCCCAGCATTTT.